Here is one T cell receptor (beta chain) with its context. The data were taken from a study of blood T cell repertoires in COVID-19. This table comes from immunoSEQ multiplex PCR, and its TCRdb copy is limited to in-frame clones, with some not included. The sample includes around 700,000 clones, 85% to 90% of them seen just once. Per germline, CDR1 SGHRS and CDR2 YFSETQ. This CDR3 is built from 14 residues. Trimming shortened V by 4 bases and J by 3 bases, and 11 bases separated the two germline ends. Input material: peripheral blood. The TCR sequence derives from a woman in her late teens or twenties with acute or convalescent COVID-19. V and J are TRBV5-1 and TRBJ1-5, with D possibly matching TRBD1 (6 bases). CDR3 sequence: CASSPDSSNQPQHF. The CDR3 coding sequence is TGCGCCAGCAGCCCGGACAGCTCCAATCAGCCCCAGCATTTT.